This TCR beta chain was retrieved from a study of cytomegalovirus exposure and HLA in healthy donors. Across the study: Previous work identified 100 million or so unique TCR beta sequences from 150 million to 200 million T cells.

Of note for this clone: Its antigen is not identified.

The PCR was carried out with 60 Vbeta primers and 13 Jbeta primers. Measured with immunoSEQ multiplex PCR; TCRdb has only the in-frame clones, and not every one. Here the sample spans 150,000 to 200,000 clones, about 10% being singletons. Study-wide results and limits: A later analysis, which compared TCR beta chains of equal frequency, found the HLA-associated ones more clonally expanded. Earlier results showed most TCR beta V segments being productive about 87% or about 30% of the time. The likely explanation for a cluster of highly shared sequence variants was sequencing artifact.

The germline V gene encodes CDR1 LGHNA and CDR2 YNFKEQ. This CDR3 region has 16 residues. Losses at the gene ends were 8 bases for V and 5 bases for J; bases not matched to a gene: 12. The sample taken for sequencing was PBMCs. This chain links TRBV4-2 with TRBJ1-4; 9 positions match TRBD1. This TCR was recovered from a young woman in good health and CMV-seropositive. The CDR3 DNA reads TGTGCCAGCGGTAAGATGAGGACAGGGGACAATGAAAAACTGTTTTTT. It codes for CASGKMRTGDNEKLFF.